This T cell receptor beta chain emerged from a study of memory CD8 T cells in hepatitis C reinfection. The overall study: HCV reinfection: RNA-positive following two negative tests at least 60 days apart. Peak reinfection sampling occurred 3 to 8 weeks after detected reinfection.

As for this clone: Its antigen is unknown.

Time point given: peak reinfection, 3 to 8 weeks after reinfection detection. No in vitro expansion preceded TCR sequencing of the sorted cells. Study-wide points: Conclusions on public clonotypes and secondary clearance were not definitive with about 5 donors.

Germline V gene lookup returns CDR1 MNHNY and CDR2 SVGAGI (reference sequence). After removal of 4 bases from V and 2 bases from J, the junction contained 5 bases not matched to a gene. This CDR3 has 15 residues. Method: immunoSEQ multiplex PCR; TCRdb's copy keeps in-frame clones and lacks some. The data contain about 45,000 clones, more than 75% of them seen just once; the ten biggest clones take up roughly 1.2%. This TCR was sampled from a man between 18 and 35 years old with hepatitis C virus infection. The sample was naive CD8+ T cells sorted from blood. The chain couples TRBV6-6 to TRBJ1-3, with 7 bases lining up with TRBD1. The CDR3 DNA reads TGTGCCAGCAGTTCAGGAGGGGGCACTGGAAACACCATATATTTT. It specifies CASSSGGGTGNTIYF.